This TCR beta chain was identified during a study of shared clonotypes between healthy human individuals. Looking at the study overall: Each donor's CD8 memory used one plate, CD8 naive two, each CD4 subset three.

Findings of the study overall: Represented genetic and exposure-history diversity was restricted by having few donors. Larger estimated richness was generally recorded for naive subsets relative to memory subsets.

J was trimmed by 0 bases and V by 0 bases; bases with no gene match: 12. The CDR3 sequence is 19 residues long. Germline V gene data show CDR1 as LGHNT and CDR2 as FRNRAP. Naive CD4+ cells were CD45RA-selected; the remaining cells were memory. As regards this clone: The antigen is unknown.

Here immunoSEQ multiplex PCR was the method, and the copy in TCRdb shows in-frame clones only, minus some. There are approximately 2.5 million clones in the sample; over 85% occur only once, and roughly 0.36% lies in the top ten. This receptor was obtained from a man in his late teens or twenties in good health. Some clones in this sample may be carry-over from other donors' samples. The material sequenced was naive CD4+ T cells from PBMCs. Subset defined: CD45RA+ positively selected. The chain combines TRBV12-5 with TRBJ1-1; TRBD1 matches 8 bases. The CDR3 nucleotides are TGTGCTAGTGGTTTGGTACTAGGACAGGGCTACTTTATGAACACTGAAGCTTTCTTT. It yields the protein CASGLVLGQGYFMNTEAFF. The whole variable domain, remainder taken from reference TRBV12-5 and TRBJ1-1, is DARVTQTPRHKVTEMGQEVTMRCQPILGHNTVFWYRQTMMQGLELLAYFRNRAPLDDSGMPKDRFSAEMPDATLATLKIQPSEPRDSAVYFCASGLVLGQGYFMNTEAFFGQGTRLTVV.